What follows is one TCR beta chain and its context. What it recognizes is unknown. This entry belongs to a study of cytomegalovirus exposure and HLA in healthy donors. Findings of the study overall: As was reported, the classifier diagnosed cytomegalovirus status with high specificity and sensitivity. In vitro, a few CMV-associated chains proved specific for CMV antigens.

TCRdb's copy holds only in-frame clones and misses some; the assay was immunoSEQ multiplex PCR. This table has 200,000 or so clones, approximately 88% appearing once. The source is a man aged 18 to 30 in good health and CMV-seropositive. Material: PBMCs.

The CDR3, as DNA: TGTGCCAGCAAGGTCGCGGGAGGGTTCAATGAGCAGTTCTTC. Its translation: CASKVAGGFNEQFF. The gene calls are TRBV27 and TRBJ2-1; 9 positions agree with TRBD2. V trimming: 7 bases; J trimming: 6 bases; junction bases outside the gene matches: 7. In germline, CDR1 is MNHEY, CDR2 SMNVEV (reference sequence). The CDR3 sequence is 14 residues long.